A selection of T cell receptor beta chains follows, all from one sample in a study of post-analysis software for immune sequencing data. TCRdb redid the calling of the PCR reads with MiXCR, one entry per CDR3 protein. This table holds under 650,000 distinct CDR3 sequences, about 40% found once. The sample comprised blood. Every receptor here comes from a girl aged 10-17 years with multiple sclerosis. Each CDR3 is given with its conserved first and last residue. A D gene is named only where the DNA matches it firmly. Not all rows give a size; the values are once, few, many and, for expanded clones, a class.

J gene: TRBJ2-5; V gene: TRBV7-2; clone size: -; D gene: TRBD2; CDR3 protein: CASSRGGGSPETQYF; CDR3 DNA: TGTGCCAGCAGCCGGGGCGGGGGTTCTCCGGAGACCCAGTACTTC
J gene: TRBJ1-2; V gene: TRBV27; clone size: -; D gene: -; CDR3 protein: CASSLADEGLNGYTF; CDR3 DNA: TGTGCCAGCAGTTTGGCAGACGAGGGACTGAATGGCTACACCTTC
J gene: TRBJ1-4; V gene: TRBV12-3/TRBV12-4; clone size: few; D gene: -; CDR3 protein: CASSFGQELYEKLFF; CDR3 DNA: TGTGCCAGCAGTTTTGGACAAGAATTGTATGAAAAACTGTTTTTT
J gene: TRBJ2-4; V gene: TRBV3-1; clone size: -; D gene: -; CDR3 protein: CASSQDWQSTKNIQYF; CDR3 DNA: TGTGCCAGCAGCCAAGATTGGCAGTCTACCAAAAACATTCAGTACTTC
J gene: TRBJ2-4; V gene: TRBV5-1; clone size: -; D gene: -; CDR3 protein: CASSLVAVQNIQYF; CDR3 DNA: TGCGCCAGCAGCTTGGTGGCAGTCCAAAACATTCAGTACTTC
J gene: TRBJ1-2; V gene: TRBV5-6; clone size: -; D gene: -; CDR3 protein: CASSSQGPYNYGYTF; CDR3 DNA: TGTGCCAGCAGCTCTCAGGGGCCCTATAACTATGGCTACACCTTC
J gene: TRBJ1-1; V gene: TRBV28; clone size: few; D gene: -; CDR3 protein: CASSPHLGQGGNTEAFF; CDR3 DNA: TGTGCCAGCAGTCCCCACCTTGGGCAGGGAGGTAACACTGAAGCTTTCTTT
J gene: TRBJ2-5; V gene: TRBV3-1; clone size: -; D gene: TRBD2; CDR3 protein: CASSYSSGGAPPQYF; CDR3 DNA: TGTGCCAGCAGCTATAGTAGCGGGGGGGCCCCACCCCAGTACTTC
J gene: TRBJ1-2; V gene: TRBV5-6; clone size: -; D gene: -; CDR3 protein: CASSLPGSYTF; CDR3 DNA: TGTGCCAGCAGCTTGCCCGGGTCCTACACCTTC
J gene: TRBJ2-7; V gene: TRBV5-1; clone size: -; D gene: TRBD1; CDR3 protein: CASSSGTGGEYEQYF; CDR3 DNA: TGCGCCAGCAGCTCCGGGACAGGGGGTGAGTACGAGCAGTACTTC
J gene: TRBJ2-7; V gene: TRBV4-2; clone size: -; D gene: TRBD1; CDR3 protein: CASSALAQGSSRYEQYF; CDR3 DNA: TGTGCCAGCAGCGCACTGGCACAGGGGTCGAGTCGTTACGAGCAGTACTTC
J gene: TRBJ2-3; V gene: TRBV5-1; clone size: -; D gene: -; CDR3 protein: CASSAELASTDTQYF; CDR3 DNA: TGCGCCAGCAGCGCGGAACTAGCTAGCACAGATACGCAGTATTTT
J gene: TRBJ1-1; V gene: TRBV12-3/TRBV12-4; clone size: -; D gene: -; CDR3 protein: CASSLETNTEAFF; CDR3 DNA: TGTGCCAGCAGCTTAGAAACGAACACTGAAGCTTTCTTT
J gene: TRBJ1-1; V gene: TRBV6-5; clone size: -; D gene: -; CDR3 protein: CASSYSRGRTNTEAFF; CDR3 DNA: TGTGCCAGCAGTTACTCTAGGGGAAGGACGAACACTGAAGCTTTCTTT
J gene: TRBJ2-5; V gene: TRBV12-3/TRBV12-4; clone size: -; D gene: -; CDR3 protein: CASRNIRRFSTQPAFQETQYF; CDR3 DNA: TGTGCCAGCAGGAACATAAGACGTTTCTCAACACAGCCAGCTTTCCAAGAGACCCAGTACTTC
J gene: TRBJ2-7; V gene: TRBV6-5; clone size: few; D gene: -; CDR3 protein: CASRSAGTYEQYF; CDR3 DNA: TGTGCCAGCAGATCGGCGGGCACCTACGAGCAGTACTTC